This TCR beta chain comes out of a study of T cell responses to AZD1222 COVID-19 vaccine. TCRdb's table, derived via immunoSEQ multiplex PCR, lists solely in-frame clones and lacks some. Among 150,000 to 160,000 clones listed, 90% were seen once. This receptor was obtained from an adult who received the AZD1222 COVID-19 vaccine. The sequencing here drew on peripheral blood, taken 28 days after the second AZD1222 dose.

CDR3 DNA: TGTGCCAGCAGTTTGGGGAGATATGGCTACACCTTC. It is translated as CASSLGRYGYTF. The chain is built from TRBV28 and TRBJ1-2, with D hard to call. The CDR3 has 12 residues. V shed 3 bases and J shed 5 bases, with 7 bases lying between them. Per the germline V gene, CDR1 is MDHEN and CDR2 is SYDVKM.